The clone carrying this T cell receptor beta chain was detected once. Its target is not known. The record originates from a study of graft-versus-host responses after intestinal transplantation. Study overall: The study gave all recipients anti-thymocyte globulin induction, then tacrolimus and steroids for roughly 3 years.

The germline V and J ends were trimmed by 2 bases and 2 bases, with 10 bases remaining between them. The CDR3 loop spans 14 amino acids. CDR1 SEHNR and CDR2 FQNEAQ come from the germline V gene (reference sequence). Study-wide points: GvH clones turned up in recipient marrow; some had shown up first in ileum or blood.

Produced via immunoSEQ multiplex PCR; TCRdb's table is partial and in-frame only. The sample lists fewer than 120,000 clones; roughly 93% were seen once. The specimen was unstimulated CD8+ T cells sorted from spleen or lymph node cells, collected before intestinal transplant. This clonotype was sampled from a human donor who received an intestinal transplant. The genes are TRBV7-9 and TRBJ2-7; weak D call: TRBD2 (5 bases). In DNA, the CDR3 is TGTGCCAGCAGCTTAATCCGGGGAACCTACGAGCAGTACTTC. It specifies CASSLIRGTYEQYF.